This TCR beta chain was obtained from a study of T cell responses to AZD1222 COVID-19 vaccine. Findings and limits, study-wide: There were mostly white British donors and more females than males, and clonal diversity was possibly underestimated. Baseline serostatus was positive in only six AZD1222 recipients. The study reported that nearly half of spike-specific TCRs target unmutated variant regions.

CDR1 is SGHDN, CDR2 FVKESK, per germline. V was pared by 1 base and J by 1 base, with 4 bases of the junction left unmatched. The CDR3 has 16 amino acids. Pooled in the analysis were second doses at about 4 or about 12 weeks. TCRdb's table, derived via immunoSEQ multiplex PCR, lists solely in-frame clones and lacks some. Of about 120,000 clones in the sample, about 89% were seen once. About this clone: The antigen is unknown.

This chain uses TRBV14 with TRBJ1-1; 9 nucleotides agree with TRBD1. This TCR was sampled from an adult who received the AZD1222 COVID-19 vaccine. The specimen comprised peripheral blood, sampled 28 days after the second AZD1222 dose. CDR3 nucleotides: TGTGCCAGCAGCCAAGTAAAGGGACAGGGGAACACTGAAGCTTTCTTT. It encodes CASSQVKGQGNTEAFF. Full variable domain (outside the CDR3, taken from reference TRBV14 and TRBJ1-1): EAGVTQFPSHSVIEKGQTVTLRCDPISGHDNLYWYRRVMGKEIKFLLHFVKESKQDESGMPNNRFLAERTGGTYSTLKVQPAELEDSGVYFCASSQVKGQGNTEAFFGQGTRLTVV.